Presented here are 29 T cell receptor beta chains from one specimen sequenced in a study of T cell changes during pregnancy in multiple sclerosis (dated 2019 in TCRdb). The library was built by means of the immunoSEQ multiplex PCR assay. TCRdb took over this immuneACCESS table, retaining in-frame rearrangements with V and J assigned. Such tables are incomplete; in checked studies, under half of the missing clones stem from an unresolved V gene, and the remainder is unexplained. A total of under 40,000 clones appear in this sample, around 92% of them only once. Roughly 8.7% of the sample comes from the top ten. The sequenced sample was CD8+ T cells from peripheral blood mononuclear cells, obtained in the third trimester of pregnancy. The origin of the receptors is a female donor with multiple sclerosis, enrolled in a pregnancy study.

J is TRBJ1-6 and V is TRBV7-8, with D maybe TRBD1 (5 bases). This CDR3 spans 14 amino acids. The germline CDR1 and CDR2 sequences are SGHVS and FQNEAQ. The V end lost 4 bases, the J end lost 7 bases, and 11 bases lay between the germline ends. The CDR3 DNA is TGTGCCAGCAGCTCACACGGGGGGAATTCACCCCTCCACTTT. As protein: CASSSHGGNSPLHF.

In nucleotides, the CDR3 is TGTGCCAGCAGTGCCGGCGGGCCCTCCTACGAGCAGTACTTC. Amino acid sequence: CASSAGGPSYEQYF. The chain uses TRBV2 and TRBJ2-7; a possible D gene is TRBD2 (5 bases). CDR1 and CDR2 (germline): SNHLY, FYNNEI. This CDR3 spans 14 amino acids. Trimming pared 4 bases from V and 0 bases from J, leaving 10 bases between.

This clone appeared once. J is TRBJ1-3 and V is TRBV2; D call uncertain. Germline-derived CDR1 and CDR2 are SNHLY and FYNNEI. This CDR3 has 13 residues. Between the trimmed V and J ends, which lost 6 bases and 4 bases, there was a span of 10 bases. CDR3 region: CASRAPEGNTIYF. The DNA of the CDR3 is TGTGCCAGCAGGGCCCCCGAAGGAAACACCATATATTTT.

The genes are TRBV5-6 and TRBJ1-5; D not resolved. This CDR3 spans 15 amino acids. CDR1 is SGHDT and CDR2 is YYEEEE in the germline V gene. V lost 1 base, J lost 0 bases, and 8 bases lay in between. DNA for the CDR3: TGTGCCAGCAGCTTGTGGCCAGATAGCAATCAGCCCCAGCATTTT. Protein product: CASSLWPDSNQPQHF.

CDR3 in amino acids: CASSDDTRFETQYF. The CDR3 DNA sequence: TGTGCCAGCAGTGACGACACTAGGTTTGAGACCCAGTACTTC. This chain uses TRBV6-5 with TRBJ2-5; TRBD2 is a possible D gene (5 bases). The CDR3 is 14 residues long. CDR1 and CDR2 from the germline V gene are MNHEY and SVGAGI. Trimming removed 5 bases at V and 5 bases at J, with 15 bases between.

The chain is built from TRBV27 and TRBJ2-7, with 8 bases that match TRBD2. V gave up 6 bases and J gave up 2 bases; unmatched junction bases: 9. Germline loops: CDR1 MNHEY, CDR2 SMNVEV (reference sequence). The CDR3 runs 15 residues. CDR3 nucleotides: TGTGCCAGCAGGATTACTAGCGGATCCACCTACGAGCAGTACTTC. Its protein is CASRITSGSTYEQYF.

CDR3 nucleotide sequence: TGTGCCAGCAGCTTGGGGGCTGGGGAGCAGTTCTTC. As protein: CASSLGAGEQFF. This chain connects TRBV5-6 to TRBJ2-1; D remains unclear. CDR1 SGHDT and CDR2 YYEEEE come from the germline V gene. There are 12 residues in the CDR3. V was pared by 0 bases and J by 10 bases, with 8 bases between.

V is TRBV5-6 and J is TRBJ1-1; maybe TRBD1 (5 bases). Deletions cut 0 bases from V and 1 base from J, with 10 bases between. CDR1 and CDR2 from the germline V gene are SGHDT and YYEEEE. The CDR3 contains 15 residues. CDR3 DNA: TGTGCCAGCAGCTTGGGGGGGGTCCGGAACACTGAAGCTTTCTTT. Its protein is CASSLGGVRNTEAFF.

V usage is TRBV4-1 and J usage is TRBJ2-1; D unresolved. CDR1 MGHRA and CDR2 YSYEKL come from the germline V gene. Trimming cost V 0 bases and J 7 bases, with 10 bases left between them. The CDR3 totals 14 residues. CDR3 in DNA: TGCGCCAGCAGCCAAGATTTCTCCCTTAATGAGCAGTTCTTC. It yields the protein CASSQDFSLNEQFF.

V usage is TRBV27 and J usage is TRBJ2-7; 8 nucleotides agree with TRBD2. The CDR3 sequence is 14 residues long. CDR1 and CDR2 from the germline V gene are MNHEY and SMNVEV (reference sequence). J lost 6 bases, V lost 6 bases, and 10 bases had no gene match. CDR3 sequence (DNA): TGTGCCAGCAGGGAAATTAGCGGGGTGAGCGAGCAGTACTTC. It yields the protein CASREISGVSEQYF.

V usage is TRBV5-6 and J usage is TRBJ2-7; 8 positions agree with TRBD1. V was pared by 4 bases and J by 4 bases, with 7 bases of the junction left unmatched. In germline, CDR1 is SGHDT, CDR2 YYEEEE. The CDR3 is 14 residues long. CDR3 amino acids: CASSPQGAVYEQYF. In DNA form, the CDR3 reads TGTGCCAGCAGCCCGCAGGGGGCAGTGTACGAGCAGTACTTC.

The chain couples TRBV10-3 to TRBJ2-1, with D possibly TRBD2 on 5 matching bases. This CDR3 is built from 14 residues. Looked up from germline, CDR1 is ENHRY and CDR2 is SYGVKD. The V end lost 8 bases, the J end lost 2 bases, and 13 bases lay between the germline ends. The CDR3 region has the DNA TGTGCCATCGGGATAGGAGGTGCCTACAATGAGCAGTTCTTC. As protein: CAIGIGGAYNEQFF.

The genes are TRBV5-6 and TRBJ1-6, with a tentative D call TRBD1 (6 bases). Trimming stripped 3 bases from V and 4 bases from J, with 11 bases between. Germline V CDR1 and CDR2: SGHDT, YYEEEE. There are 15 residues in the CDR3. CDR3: CASSSDRGYNSPLHF. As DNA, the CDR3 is TGTGCCAGCAGCTCGGACAGAGGGTATAATTCACCCCTCCACTTT.

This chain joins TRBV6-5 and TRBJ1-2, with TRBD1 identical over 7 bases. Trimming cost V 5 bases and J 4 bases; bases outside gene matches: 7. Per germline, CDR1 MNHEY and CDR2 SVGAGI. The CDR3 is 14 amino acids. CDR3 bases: TGTGCCAGCAGTCTACAGGGGACGGGCTATGGCTACACCTTC. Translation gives CASSLQGTGYGYTF.

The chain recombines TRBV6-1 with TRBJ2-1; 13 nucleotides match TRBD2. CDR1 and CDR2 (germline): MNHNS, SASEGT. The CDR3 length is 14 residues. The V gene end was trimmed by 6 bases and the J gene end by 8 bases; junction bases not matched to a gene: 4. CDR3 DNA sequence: TGTGCCAGCAGGACTAGCGGGGGGATCGATGAGCAGTTCTTC. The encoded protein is CASRTSGGIDEQFF.

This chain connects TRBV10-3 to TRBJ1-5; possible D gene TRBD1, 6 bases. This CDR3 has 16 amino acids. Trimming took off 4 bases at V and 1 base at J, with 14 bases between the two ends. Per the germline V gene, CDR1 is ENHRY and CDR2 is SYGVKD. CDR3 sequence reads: CAISVGTQGSNQPQHF. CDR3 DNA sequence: TGTGCCATCAGTGTGGGGACCCAGGGGAGCAATCAGCCCCAGCATTTT.

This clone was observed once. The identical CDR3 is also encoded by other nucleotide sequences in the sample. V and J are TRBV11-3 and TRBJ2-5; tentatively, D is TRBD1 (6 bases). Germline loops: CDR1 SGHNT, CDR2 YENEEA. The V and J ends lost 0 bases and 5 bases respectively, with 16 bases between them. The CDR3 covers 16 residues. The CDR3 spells CASSLDSVRGDETQYF. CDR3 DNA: TGTGCCAGCAGCTTAGATTCCGTCAGGGGAGATGAGACCCAGTACTTC.

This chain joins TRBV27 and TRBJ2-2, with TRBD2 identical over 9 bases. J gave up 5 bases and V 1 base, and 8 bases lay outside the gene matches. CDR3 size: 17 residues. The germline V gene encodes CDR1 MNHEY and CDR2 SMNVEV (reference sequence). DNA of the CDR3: TGTGCCAGCAGTTTATATGGGCGGGGGGGCGGTACCGGGGAGCTGTTTTTT. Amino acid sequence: CASSLYGRGGGTGELFF.

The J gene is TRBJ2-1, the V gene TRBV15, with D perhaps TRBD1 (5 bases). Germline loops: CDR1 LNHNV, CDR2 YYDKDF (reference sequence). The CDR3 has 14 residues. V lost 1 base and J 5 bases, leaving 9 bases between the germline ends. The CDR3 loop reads CATSRGLGDNEQFF. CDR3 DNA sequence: TGTGCCACCAGCAGAGGGTTAGGGGACAATGAGCAGTTCTTC.

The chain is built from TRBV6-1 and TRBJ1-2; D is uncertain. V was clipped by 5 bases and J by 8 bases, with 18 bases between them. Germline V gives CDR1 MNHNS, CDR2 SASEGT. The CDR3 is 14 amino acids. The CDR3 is CASSPLGLSVGYTF. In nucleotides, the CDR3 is TGTGCCAGCAGTCCCCTCGGTCTTTCCGTAGGCTACACCTTC.

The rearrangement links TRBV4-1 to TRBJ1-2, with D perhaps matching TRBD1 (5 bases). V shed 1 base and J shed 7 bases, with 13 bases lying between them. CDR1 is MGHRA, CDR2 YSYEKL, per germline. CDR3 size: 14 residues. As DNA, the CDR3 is TGCGCCAGCAGCCAAGGTTGGGGGACTGGTGGCTACACCTTC. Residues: CASSQGWGTGGYTF.

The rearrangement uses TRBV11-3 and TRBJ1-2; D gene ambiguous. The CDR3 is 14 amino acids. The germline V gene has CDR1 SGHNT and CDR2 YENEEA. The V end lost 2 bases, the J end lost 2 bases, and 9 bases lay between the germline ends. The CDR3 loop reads CASSLSPRNYGYTF. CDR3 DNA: TGTGCCAGCAGCTTATCCCCGCGGAACTATGGCTACACCTTC. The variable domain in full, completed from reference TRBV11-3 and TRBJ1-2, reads EAGVVQSPRYKIIEKKQPVAFWCNPISGHNTLYWYLQNLGQGPELLIRYENEEAVDDSQLPKDRFSAERLKGVDSTLKIQPAELGDSAVYLCASSLSPRNYGYTFGSGTRLTVV.

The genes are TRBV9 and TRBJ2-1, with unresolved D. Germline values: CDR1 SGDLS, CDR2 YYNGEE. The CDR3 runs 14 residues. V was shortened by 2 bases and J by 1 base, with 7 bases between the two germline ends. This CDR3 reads CASSVPESYNEQFF. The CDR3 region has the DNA TGTGCCAGCAGCGTCCCCGAGTCCTACAATGAGCAGTTCTTC.

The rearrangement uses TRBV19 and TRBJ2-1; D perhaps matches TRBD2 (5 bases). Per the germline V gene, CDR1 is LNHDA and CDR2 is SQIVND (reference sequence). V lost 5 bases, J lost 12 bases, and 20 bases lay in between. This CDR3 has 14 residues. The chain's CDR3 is CASSLGFRTWVQFF. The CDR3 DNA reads TGTGCCAGTAGTCTAGGATTCCGGACTTGGGTGCAGTTCTTC.

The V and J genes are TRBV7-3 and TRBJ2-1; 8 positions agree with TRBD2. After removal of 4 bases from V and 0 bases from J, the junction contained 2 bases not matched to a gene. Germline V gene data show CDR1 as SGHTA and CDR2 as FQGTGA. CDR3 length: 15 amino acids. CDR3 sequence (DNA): TGTGCCAGCAGCTCGGGGGGGAGCTCCTACAATGAGCAGTTCTTC. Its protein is CASSSGGSSYNEQFF.

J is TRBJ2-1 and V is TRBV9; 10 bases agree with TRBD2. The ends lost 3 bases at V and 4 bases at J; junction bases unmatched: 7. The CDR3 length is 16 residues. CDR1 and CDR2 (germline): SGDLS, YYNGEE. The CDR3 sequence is CASSGRSGGPYNEQFF. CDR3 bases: TGTGCCAGCAGCGGACGTAGCGGGGGGCCATACAATGAGCAGTTCTTC.

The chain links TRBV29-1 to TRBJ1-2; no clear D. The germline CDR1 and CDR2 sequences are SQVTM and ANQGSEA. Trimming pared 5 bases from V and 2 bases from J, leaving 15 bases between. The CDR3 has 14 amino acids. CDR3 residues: CSVIFTEGNYGYTF. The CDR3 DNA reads TGCAGCGTTATCTTTACCGAGGGAAACTATGGCTACACCTTC.

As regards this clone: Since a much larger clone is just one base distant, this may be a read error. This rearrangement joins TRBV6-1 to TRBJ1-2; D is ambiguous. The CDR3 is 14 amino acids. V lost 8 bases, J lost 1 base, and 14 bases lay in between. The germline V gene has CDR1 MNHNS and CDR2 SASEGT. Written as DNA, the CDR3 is TGTGCCAGCTGCCGGGAAACCTTTAACTATGGCTACACCTTC. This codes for CASCRETFNYGYTF.

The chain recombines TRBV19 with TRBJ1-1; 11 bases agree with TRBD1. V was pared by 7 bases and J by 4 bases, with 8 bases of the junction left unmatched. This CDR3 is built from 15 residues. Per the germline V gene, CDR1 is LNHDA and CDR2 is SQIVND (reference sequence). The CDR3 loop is CASIWTGGAGTEAFF. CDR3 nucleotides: TGTGCCAGTATTTGGACAGGGGGCGCGGGCACTGAAGCTTTCTTT.